The 17 T cell receptor beta chains below were found in one sample sequenced in a study of blood T cells in healthy people across ages. Through a sample-barcoded 5' primer and a J-beta primer mix, a second PCR was run for roughly 6 to 12 cycles. TCRdb ran MiXCR on the 5' RACE reads and lists one entry per CDR3 protein. The sample includes around 1,500,000 distinct CDR3 sequences, 28% seen only once; the top ten take over 7%. The specimen sequenced was blood. These TCRs come from a woman in her 30s in good health.

The V call is TRBV7-8, the J call TRBJ2-5; TRBD2 agrees at 11 bases. The CDR3 has 16 residues. Looked up from germline, CDR1 is SGHVS and CDR2 is FQNEAQ. V dropped 4 bases and J dropped 2; count of bases not matched to a gene: 6. The CDR3 DNA follows: TGTGCCAGCAGCTCAAGAGTAGCGGGGGGGCAAGAGACCCAGTACTTC. This codes for CASSSRVAGGQETQYF.

The table lists this clonotype with a few counts. The rearrangement links TRBV11-1 to TRBJ2-5; D is undetermined. Deletions cut 3 bases from V and 2 bases from J, with 16 bases between. Per the germline V gene, CDR1 is SGHAT and CDR2 is FQDESV (reference sequence). The CDR3 covers 16 residues. DNA of the CDR3: TGTGCCAGCAGCTTGGGTCCAGGAACGAAACAAGAGACCCAGTACTTC. Translating it yields CASSLGPGTKQETQYF.

The gene calls are TRBV14 and TRBJ1-1, with TRBD1 matching over 8 bases. The CDR3 is made up of 15 amino acids. Germline CDR1 SGHDN, CDR2 FVKESK. Unmatched junction bases numbered 4, after V lost 4 bases and J lost 0 bases. This chain's CDR3 is CASSPHRGMNTEAFF. CDR3 bases: TGTGCCAGCAGCCCTCACAGGGGGATGAACACTGAAGCTTTCTTT.

This clonotype was found many times. The V call is TRBV4-2, the J call TRBJ2-7; D is ambiguous. V lost 1 base and J 7 bases, leaving 11 bases between the germline ends. The CDR3 consists of 13 residues. The germline CDR1 and CDR2 sequences are LGHNA and YNFKEQ. In DNA form, the CDR3 reads TGTGCCAGCAGCCAAGGTAGAGTCCGGGAGCAGTACTTC. Its protein is CASSQGRVREQYF.

The V call is TRBV5-1, the J call TRBJ2-1, with 8 bases identical to TRBD1. This CDR3 region has 16 residues. Germline CDR1 is SGHRS and CDR2 is YFSETQ. Germline trimming cut 4 bases from V and 7 bases from J; bases unmatched to any gene: 13. CDR3: CASSPQAGGAGNEQFF. The CDR3 DNA reads TGCGCCAGCAGCCCCCAAGCAGGGGGCGCGGGGAATGAGCAGTTCTTC.

This clonotype was detected ten times or more. The rearrangement uses TRBV20-1 and TRBJ2-7; D might be TRBD1 or TRBD2, each matching 6 bases. Germline V gene sequence: CDR1 DFQATT, CDR2 SNEGSKA (reference sequence). V lost 4 bases and J 3 bases, leaving 19 bases between the germline ends. This CDR3 has 15 residues. The CDR3 spells CSATDVWGAFYEQYF. The CDR3 DNA reads as TGCAGTGCTACCGACGTGTGGGGGGCCTTCTACGAGCAGTACTTC.

This clonotype was detected many times. The CDR3 here is CSAGGANYGYTF. The CDR3 DNA follows: TGCAGCGCCGGGGGGGCAAACTATGGCTACACCTTC. The chain combines TRBV29-1 with TRBJ1-2, with D possibly matching TRBD1 (6 bases). The CDR3 loop spans 12 amino acids. CDR1 SQVTM and CDR2 ANQGSEA come from the germline V gene. The V end lost 7 bases, the J end lost 2 bases, and 11 bases lay between the germline ends.

The chain links TRBV6-2 or TRBV6-3 to TRBJ1-5; 8 bases are a match to TRBD1. This CDR3 has 17 residues. Germline V gives CDR1 MNHEY, CDR2 SVGEGT. J gave up 1 base and V 5 bases, and 10 bases lay outside the gene matches. The DNA for the CDR3 is TGTGCCAGCAGTCCCCGAACAGGGGGTACGAGCAATCAGCCCCAGCATTTT. Its translation: CASSPRTGGTSNQPQHF.

In DNA form, the CDR3 reads TGTGCCAGCACGAGACAGGGGGCGGCCTACGAGCAGTACTTC. This sequence encodes CASTRQGAAYEQYF. The V and J genes are TRBV28 and TRBJ2-7, with 10 positions matching TRBD1. There are 14 residues in the CDR3. CDR1 is MDHEN and CDR2 is SYDVKM in the germline V gene. With V trimmed by 7 bases and J by 2 bases, 5 bases remained unmatched. Variable domain in full (rest from reference TRBV28 and TRBJ2-7): DVKVTQSSRYLVKRTGEKVFLECVQDMDHENMFWYRQDPGLGLRLIYFSYDVKMKEKGDIPEGYSVSREKKERFSLILESASTNQTSMYLCASTRQGAAYEQYFGPGTRLTVT.

The chain is built from TRBV12-5 and TRBJ2-1, with D unclear. Germline V lookup: CDR1 LGHNT, CDR2 FRNRAP. The CDR3 is 14 amino acids. With 11 bases removed from V and 4 bases from J, the gap between germline ends came to 18 bases. This CDR3 reads CACSMRPLYNEQFF. CDR3 coding DNA: TGTGCTTGTAGTATGCGGCCCCTTTACAATGAGCAGTTCTTC.

The chain recombines TRBV20-1 with TRBJ2-1; 14 bases fit TRBD2. The germline V gene has CDR1 DFQATT and CDR2 SNEGSKA (reference sequence). Germline trimming cut 2 bases from V and 7 bases from J; bases unmatched to any gene: 7. The CDR3 sequence is 16 residues long. The CDR3 loop is CSARRGLAGGRNEQFF. The CDR3 nucleotides are TGCAGTGCTAGAAGAGGACTAGCGGGGGGACGGAATGAGCAGTTCTTC.

The genes are TRBV4-2 and TRBJ1-2; 9 bases are shared with TRBD1. Trimming took 8 bases from V and 4 from J; bases not matched to a gene: 11. Germline lookup yields CDR1 LGHNA and CDR2 YNFKEQ. The CDR3 is 15 amino acids. The CDR3 bases are TGTGCCAGCTCCCCGAGACAGGGGGTGCGCTATGGCTACACCTTC. As protein: CASSPRQGVRYGYTF.

In its sample, this clonotype was seen a few times. This chain connects TRBV20-1 to TRBJ2-1, with D perhaps given as TRBD1 or TRBD2 (5 bases each). With 1 base removed from V and 4 bases from J, the gap between germline ends came to 17 bases. From germline, CDR1 is DFQATT and CDR2 SNEGSKA (reference sequence). The CDR3 has 16 amino acids. The CDR3 DNA is TGCAGTGCTAGAGCCCAGCCCGGGGCTACTTACAATGAGCAGTTCTTC. This gives the protein CSARAQPGATYNEQFF.

With regard to this clonotype: Just one base apart from a much larger clone, this may be a read error. CDR3 protein: CASSNLAGVSEQDF. CDR3 DNA sequence: TGTGCCAGCAGTAATCTAGCGGGAGTATCCGAGCAGGACTTC. The V and J genes are TRBV12-3 or TRBV12-4 and TRBJ2-7, with TRBD2 identical over 10 bases. The CDR3 totals 14 residues.

This clonotype turned up a few times. The V gene is TRBV12-3 or TRBV12-4, the J gene TRBJ2-4, with D unclear. Trimming cost V 4 bases and J 15 bases, with 16 bases left between them. The CDR3 loop spans 12 amino acids. The CDR3 nucleotides are TGTGCCAGCAGTTCCCTCAGGATGGTCTGGTACTTC. It codes for CASSSLRMVWYF.

This clonotype has just a few counts. Relative to the germline gene, one junction end is altered; a read error may explain this. This sequence joins TRBV6-2 or TRBV6-3 and TRBJ2-7, with D perhaps being TRBD1 or TRBD2 (6 bases each). The CDR3 has 14 residues. Per the germline V gene, CDR1 is MNHEY and CDR2 is SVGEGT. The CDR3 is CAGSQGTYSYEQYF. The CDR3 DNA sequence: TGTGCCGGCAGTCAGGGGACTTATTCCTACGAGCAGTACTTC.

This clonotype was seen only once. CDR3 DNA: TGTGCCAGCAGCACCGAACCGGACTTTTCCTACGAGCGGTACTTC. Translating gives CASSTEPDFSYERYF. The chain joins TRBV11-2 to TRBJ2-4; D possibly corresponds to TRBD2 (5 bases). Deletions cut 5 bases from V and 15 bases from J, with 26 bases between. Germline-derived CDR1 and CDR2 are SGHAT and FQNNGV. The CDR3 has 15 residues.